These 18 T cell receptor beta chains share one sample of origin, sequenced in a study of CD8 T cells in Susac syndrome. Random hexamers were used to reverse transcribe an amount of about 0.45 to 1 ug RNA. TCRdb fed the immunoSEQ multiplex PCR reads into MiXCR, producing one record per CDR3 protein. The sample holds around 170,000 distinct CDR3 sequences, approximately 94% seen once. Sequenced input: CD4+ T cells from PBMCs. The receptors here all came from a human donor with Susac syndrome.

The rearrangement links TRBV3-1 to TRBJ1-2; unclear D gene. CDR1 is LGHDT, CDR2 YNNKEL, per germline (reference sequence). The V gene lost 1 base and the J gene lost 0 bases, with 6 bases spanning the gap. The CDR3 has 14 amino acids. The CDR3 bases are TGTGCCAGCAGCCAAGTGCCAGCTAACTATGGCTACACCTTC. Amino acid sequence: CASSQVPANYGYTF.

J is TRBJ2-5 and V is TRBV12-3 or TRBV12-4, with no clear D. There are 12 residues in the CDR3. The germline V and J ends were trimmed by 6 bases and 5 bases, with 10 bases remaining between them. CDR3 loop: CASSNIMETQYF. CDR3 sequence (DNA): TGTGCCAGCAGCAACATAATGGAGACCCAGTACTTC.

The chain's CDR3 is CSANSGTGHHEQYF. Here the CDR3 DNA reads TGCAGTGCCAATTCCGGGACAGGGCACCACGAGCAGTACTTC. This chain uses TRBV20-1 with TRBJ2-7; 9 bases align to TRBD1. Germline V gene sequence: CDR1 DFQATT, CDR2 SNEGSKA (reference sequence). The junction had 11 bases not matched to a gene; V was cut back by 6 bases and J by 5 bases. The CDR3 length is 14 residues.

The chain links TRBV28 to TRBJ2-3; D not certain. This CDR3 comprises 12 residues. Germline values: CDR1 MDHEN, CDR2 SYDVKM. Trimming removed 5 bases at V and 3 bases at J, with 6 bases between. The CDR3 loop reads CASSPVTDTQYF. The CDR3 bases are TGTGCCAGCAGTCCCGTAACAGATACGCAGTATTTT.

The chain combines TRBV12-3 or TRBV12-4 with TRBJ2-2, with D unclear. The CDR3 has 14 amino acids. V lost 3 bases and J lost 6, with 11 bases in between. The CDR3, as DNA: TGTGCCAGCAGTTTTCGTGGGTTATCCGGGGAGCTGTTTTTT. Its protein product is CASSFRGLSGELFF.

The chain combines TRBV30 with TRBJ1-1; 8 bases fit TRBD1. The V gene's germline CDR1 is GTSNPN and CDR2 SVGIG (reference sequence). The CDR3 is made up of 17 amino acids. V lost 0 bases to trimming and J lost 1 base; unmatched junction nucleotides: 10. CDR3 nucleotide sequence: TGTGCCTGGAGTGTACCAGGACAGGGCCGTCCGAACACTGAAGCTTTCTTT. Translation gives CAWSVPGQGRPNTEAFF.

The chain uses TRBV20-1 and TRBJ1-2; D gene unclear. This CDR3 comprises 15 residues. CDR1 and CDR2 from the germline V gene are DFQATT and SNEGSKA (reference sequence). The ends were cut back, 0 bases at V and 4 bases at J, with 15 bases in the middle. DNA of the CDR3: TGCAGTGCTAGAGATCCCTTAACAGACGTCTATGGCTACACCTTC. Translation: CSARDPLTDVYGYTF.

The chain links TRBV7-9 to TRBJ1-1; perhaps TRBD1 as D (6 bases). Germline lookup yields CDR1 SEHNR and CDR2 FQNEAQ (reference sequence). The CDR3 extends over 13 amino acids. The V end lost 1 base, the J end lost 13 bases, and 16 bases lay between the germline ends. The CDR3 reads CASSLEGGAKVFF. As DNA, the CDR3 is TGTGCCAGCAGCTTAGAAGGGGGGGCGAAGGTTTTCTTT.

The chain is built from TRBV10-3 and TRBJ2-5, with 9 positions matching TRBD2. Germline-derived CDR1 and CDR2 are ENHRY and SYGVKD. V lost 2 bases, J lost 1 base, and 2 bases stayed unmatched. The CDR3 is made up of 15 amino acids. This CDR3 reads CAISEPGLAQETQYF. In DNA, the CDR3 is TGTGCCATCAGTGAGCCGGGACTAGCCCAAGAGACCCAGTACTTC.

The chain combines TRBV12-3 or TRBV12-4 with TRBJ1-2, with 7 bases aligning to TRBD1. CDR3 size: 14 residues. The V and J ends lost 3 bases and 5 bases, in that order; junction bases with no gene match: 6. CDR3: CASSFSGTAYGYTF. CDR3 DNA sequence: TGTGCCAGCAGTTTCTCCGGGACAGCTTATGGCTACACCTTC.

The chain uses TRBV5-1 and TRBJ2-3, with D maybe TRBD1 (5 bases). This CDR3 comprises 15 residues. Trimming took off 2 bases at V and 0 bases at J, with 10 bases between the two ends. Germline values: CDR1 SGHRS, CDR2 YFSETQ. This CDR3 is CASSFDSPSTDTQYF. Written as DNA, the CDR3 is TGCGCCAGCAGCTTCGACAGTCCTAGCACAGATACGCAGTATTTT.

The CDR3 loop is CASSSARDRGNQPQHF. CDR3 coding DNA: TGTGCCAGCAGCTCGGCCCGGGACAGGGGGAATCAGCCCCAGCATTTT. J is TRBJ1-5 and V is TRBV7-2, with 11 nucleotides matching TRBD1. Trimming took 4 bases from V and 4 from J; bases not matched to a gene: 6. This CDR3 contains 16 residues. The germline V gene encodes CDR1 SGHTA and CDR2 FQGNSA.

The chain joins TRBV4-2 to TRBJ2-1; D not resolved. This CDR3 is 14 amino acids long. CDR1 is LGHNA, CDR2 YNFKEQ, per germline. Trimming left V 0 bases short and J 7 bases short, with 10 bases between. CDR3 sequence (DNA): TGTGCCAGCAGCCAAGACCCAGGAACAAATGAGCAGTTCTTC. This encodes CASSQDPGTNEQFF.

J is TRBJ1-6 and V is TRBV7-9, with D perhaps matching TRBD1 (6 bases). This CDR3 is built from 16 residues. V was pared by 4 bases and J by 7 bases, with 17 bases between. In germline, CDR1 is SEHNR, CDR2 FQNEAQ (reference sequence). The CDR3 DNA is TGTGCCAGCAGCTCCAATCGCCCAGGGGCGAATTCACCCCTCCACTTT. Amino acid sequence: CASSSNRPGANSPLHF. The whole variable domain, remainder taken from reference TRBV7-9 and TRBJ1-6, is DTGVSQNPRHKITKRGQNVTFRCDPISEHNRLYWYRQTLGQGPEFLTYFQNEAQLEKSRLLSDRFSAERPKGSFSTLEIQRTEQGDSAMYLCASSSNRPGANSPLHFGNGTRLTVT.

This clonotype was seen a handful of times. This chain joins TRBV11-3 and TRBJ2-7; D is unclear. V lost 1 base, J lost 7 bases, and 5 bases lay in between. This CDR3 is built from 11 residues. Germline CDR1 reads SGHNT; CDR2 reads YENEEA. The CDR3 sequence is CASSLGDEQYF. In DNA form, the CDR3 reads TGTGCCAGCAGCTTAGGAGATGAGCAGTACTTC.

The V gene is TRBV12-3 or TRBV12-4, the J gene TRBJ2-2; 9 bases match TRBD1. This CDR3 is built from 16 residues. Trimming cost V 10 bases and J 0 bases; bases outside gene matches: 9. In DNA, the CDR3 is TGTGCCACCTATGGACAGGGGCGATCGAACACCGGGGAGCTGTTTTTT. Translated: CATYGQGRSNTGELFF.

The chain employs TRBV20-1 and TRBJ2-7; TRBD2 agrees at 7 bases. The CDR3 is 12 amino acids. Germline CDR1 is DFQATT and CDR2 is SNEGSKA (reference sequence). J gave up 5 bases and V 0 bases, and 1 base lay outside the gene matches. DNA for the CDR3: TGCAGTGCTAGAGAGGGAGGGAACGAGCAGTACTTC. It yields the protein CSAREGGNEQYF.

The chain links TRBV6-2 or TRBV6-3 to TRBJ1-1; no firm D call. The CDR3 has 13 residues. Germline CDR1 reads MNHEY; CDR2 reads SVGEGT. V was cut by 4 bases and J by 3 bases, with 9 bases left in between. The CDR3 DNA follows: TGTGCCAGCAGTTTAGGACGGTACACTGAAGCTTTCTTT. Translating it yields CASSLGRYTEAFF.